Many counts were recorded for the clone carrying this T cell receptor (beta chain). No antigen is known for it. Constant-region reverse primers amplified full-length variable regions, followed by semi-nested Nested Universal Primer A PCR. One entry per CDR3 protein, called by TCRdb with MiXCR from the 5' RACE reads. The repertoire includes about 43,000 distinct CDR3 sequences, 22% of them detected once, and around 4.1% sits in the top ten. The sorted Tregs were CD4+CD25+CD127-/low cells. With 4 bases removed from V and 5 bases from J, the gap between germline ends came to 12 bases. The CDR3 extends over 14 amino acids. Whole-study results and caveats: Larger-cohort validation covered only one TCR beta V-J rearrangement. Greatest tumor Treg TCR overlap was with tumor naive CD4+ cells.

V gene TRBV12-3 or TRBV12-4 combines with J gene TRBJ1-5; the D is unclear. The sequence was obtained from a female donor with breast cancer. Material: Tregs sorted from a lymph node. The CDR3 coding sequence is TGTGCCAGCAGTTCGGGCCCCTACTATCAGCCCCAGCATTTT. This encodes CASSSGPYYQPQHF.